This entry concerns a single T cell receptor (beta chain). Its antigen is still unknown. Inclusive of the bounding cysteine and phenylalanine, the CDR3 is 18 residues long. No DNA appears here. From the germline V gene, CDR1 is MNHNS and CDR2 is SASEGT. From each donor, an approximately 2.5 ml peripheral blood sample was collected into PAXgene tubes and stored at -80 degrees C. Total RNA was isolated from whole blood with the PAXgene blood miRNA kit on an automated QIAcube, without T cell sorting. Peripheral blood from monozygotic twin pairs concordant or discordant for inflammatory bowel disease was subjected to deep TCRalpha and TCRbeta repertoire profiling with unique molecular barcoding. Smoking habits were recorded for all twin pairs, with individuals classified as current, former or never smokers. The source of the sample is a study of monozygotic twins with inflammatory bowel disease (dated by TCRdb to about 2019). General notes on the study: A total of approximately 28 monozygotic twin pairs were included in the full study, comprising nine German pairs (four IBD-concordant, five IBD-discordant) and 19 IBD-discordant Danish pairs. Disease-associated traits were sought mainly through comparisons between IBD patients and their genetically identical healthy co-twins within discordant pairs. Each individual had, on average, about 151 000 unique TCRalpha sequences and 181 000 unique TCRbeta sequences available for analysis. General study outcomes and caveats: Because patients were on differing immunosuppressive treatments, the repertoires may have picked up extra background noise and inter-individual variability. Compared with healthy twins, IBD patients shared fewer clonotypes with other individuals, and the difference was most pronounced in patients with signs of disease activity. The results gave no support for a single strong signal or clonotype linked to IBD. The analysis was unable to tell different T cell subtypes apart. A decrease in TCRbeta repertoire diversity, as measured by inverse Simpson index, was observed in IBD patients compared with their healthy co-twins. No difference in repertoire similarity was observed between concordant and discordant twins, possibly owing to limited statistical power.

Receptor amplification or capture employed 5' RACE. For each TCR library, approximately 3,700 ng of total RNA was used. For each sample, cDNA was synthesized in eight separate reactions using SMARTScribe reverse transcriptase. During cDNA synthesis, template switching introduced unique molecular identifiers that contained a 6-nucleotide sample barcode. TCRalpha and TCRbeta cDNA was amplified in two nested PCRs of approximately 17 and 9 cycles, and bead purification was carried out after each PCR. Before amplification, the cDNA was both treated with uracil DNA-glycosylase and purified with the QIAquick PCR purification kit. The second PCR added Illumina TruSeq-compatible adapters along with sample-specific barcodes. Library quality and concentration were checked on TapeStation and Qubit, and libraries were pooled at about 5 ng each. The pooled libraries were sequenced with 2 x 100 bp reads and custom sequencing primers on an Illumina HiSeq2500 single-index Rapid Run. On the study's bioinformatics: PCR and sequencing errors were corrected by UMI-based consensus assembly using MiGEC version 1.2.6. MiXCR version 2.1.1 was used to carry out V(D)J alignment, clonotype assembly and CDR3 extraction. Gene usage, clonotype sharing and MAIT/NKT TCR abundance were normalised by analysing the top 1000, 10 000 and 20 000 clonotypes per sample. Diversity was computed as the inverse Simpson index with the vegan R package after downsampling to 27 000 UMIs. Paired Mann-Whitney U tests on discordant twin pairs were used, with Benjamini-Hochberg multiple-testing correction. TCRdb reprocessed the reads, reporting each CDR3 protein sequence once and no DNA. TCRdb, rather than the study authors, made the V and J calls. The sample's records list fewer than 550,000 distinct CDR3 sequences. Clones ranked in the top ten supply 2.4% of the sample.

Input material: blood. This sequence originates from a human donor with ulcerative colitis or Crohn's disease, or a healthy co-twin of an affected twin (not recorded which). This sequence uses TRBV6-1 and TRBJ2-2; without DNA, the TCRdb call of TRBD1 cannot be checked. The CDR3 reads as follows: CASSPDPWTGANTGELFF.